This T cell receptor beta chain emerged from a study of cytomegalovirus exposure and HLA in healthy donors. The PCR made use of 60 Vbeta and 13 Jbeta primers. Sequencing was performed with immunoSEQ multiplex PCR; in TCRdb, only in-frame clones are kept and a portion is missing. This sample has 120,000 to 150,000 clones, with roughly four fifths found just once. CDR1 is SGHRS, CDR2 YFSETQ, per germline. V gave up 0 bases and J gave up 9 bases, with 16 bases separating them. The CDR3 sequence is 15 residues long. The source material was PBMCs. The clonotype was recovered from a man in his late teens or twenties in good health and CMV-seropositive. The chain is built from TRBV5-1 and TRBJ2-1; a possible D gene is TRBD1 (5 bases). The CDR3 nucleotides read TGCGCCAGCAGCTTGGTAGCTAGTAGGGGCGTTGAGCAGTTCTTC. Encoded protein: CASSLVASRGVEQFF.